These 26 T cell receptor beta chains were sequenced from one sample in a study of cytomegalovirus exposure and HLA in healthy donors. Profiled with immunoSEQ multiplex PCR; TCRdb holds only in-frame clones, not every one. The sample lists about 360,000 clones; roughly 88% were seen once. Material for sequencing was PBMCs. These receptors were obtained from a woman aged 18 to 35 in good health and CMV-seronegative.

This rearrangement joins TRBV6-1 to TRBJ1-3, with unresolved D. The V gene lost 0 bases and the J gene lost 0 bases, with 6 bases spanning the gap. The germline gives CDR1 MNHNS, CDR2 SASEGT. CDR3 length: 15 residues. The DNA for the CDR3 is TGTGCCAGCAGTGAAGCGGCGGACTCTGGAAACACCATATATTTT. Its protein is CASSEAADSGNTIYF.

The chain has TRBV30 and TRBJ2-7; 11 nucleotides match TRBD1. V lost 1 base, J lost 5 bases, and 4 bases stayed unmatched. CDR1 is GTSNPN and CDR2 is SVGIG in the germline V gene (reference sequence). This CDR3 is 14 amino acids long. Here the CDR3 DNA reads TGTGCCTGGAGTGCGGGACAGGGGGTTAACGAGCAGTACTTC. Amino acid sequence: CAWSAGQGVNEQYF.

The rearrangement uses TRBV6-6 and TRBJ2-5, with TRBD2 matching 7 bases. Germline CDR1 MNHNY, CDR2 SVGAGI (reference sequence). The CDR3 is 16 residues long. Trimming at V came to 2 bases and at J to 4 bases, leaving 10 bases not matched to a gene. DNA of the CDR3: TGTGCCAGCAGTTACGTCGGACTAGGGTTCGCAGAGACCCAGTACTTC. Its translation: CASSYVGLGFAETQYF.

This clone occurred once. V and J are TRBV10-2 and TRBJ2-1; a possible D gene is TRBD1 (6 bases). CDR3 length equals 13 residues. V was cut by 7 bases and J by 5 bases, with 12 bases left in between. Germline V gene lookup returns CDR1 WSHSY and CDR2 SAAADI. The CDR3: CASTLDRDNEQFF. Written as DNA, the CDR3 is TGCGCCAGCACCTTGGACAGAGACAATGAGCAGTTCTTC.

The gene calls are TRBV7-9 and TRBJ1-1; D is undetermined. Deletions cut 1 base from V and 1 base from J, with 10 bases between. Per germline, CDR1 SEHNR and CDR2 FQNEAQ (reference sequence). The CDR3 length is 15 residues. As DNA, the CDR3 is TGTGCCAGCAGCTTAGGCTCCGGTTCGAACACTGAAGCTTTCTTT. It yields the protein CASSLGSGSNTEAFF.

The rearrangement links TRBV28 to TRBJ1-1; D gene unclear. The V end lost 6 bases, the J end lost 5 bases, and 16 bases lay between the germline ends. Germline loops: CDR1 MDHEN, CDR2 SYDVKM. CDR3 size: 14 residues. The CDR3 loop reads CASSPMRVETEAFF. The DNA of the CDR3 is TGTGCCAGCAGCCCGATGAGGGTAGAAACTGAAGCTTTCTTT.

The chain joins TRBV7-8 to TRBJ2-1; D possibly corresponds to TRBD1 (5 bases). The ends were cut back, 2 bases at V and 8 bases at J, with 16 bases in the middle. CDR3 length: 15 residues. The germline V gene has CDR1 SGHVS and CDR2 FQNEAQ. CDR3 nucleotides: TGTGCCAGCAGCTTACTTGACAGTTCTATGGATGAGCAGTTCTTC. Its protein product is CASSLLDSSMDEQFF. The full variable domain, completed using reference TRBV7-8 and TRBJ2-1, is GAGVSQSPRYKVAKRGQDVALRCDPISGHVSLFWYQQALGQGPEFLTYFQNEAQLDKSGLPSDRFFAERPEGSVSTLKIQRTQQEDSAVYLCASSLLDSSMDEQFFGPGTRLTVL.

The chain joins TRBV30 to TRBJ2-3; TRBD2 agrees at 9 bases. The CDR3 length is 14 residues. The V and J ends lost 2 bases and 4 bases, in that order; junction bases with no gene match: 4. Germline V gives CDR1 GTSNPN, CDR2 SVGIG (reference sequence). The CDR3 bases are TGTGCCTGGAGTCAGGGACTAGCCCCAGATACGCAGTATTTT. Protein: CAWSQGLAPDTQYF.

In its sample, this clone was seen once. The rearrangement uses TRBV7-9 and TRBJ1-5; TRBD1 is a possible D gene (6 bases). Germline V gene data show CDR1 as SEHNR and CDR2 as FQNEAQ (reference sequence). V was shortened by 4 bases and J by 9 bases, with 10 bases between the two germline ends. This CDR3 region has 12 residues. CDR3: CASSSTGRPQHF. DNA of the CDR3: TGTGCCAGCAGCTCCACAGGGAGGCCCCAGCATTTT.

The genes are TRBV7-2 and TRBJ2-1, with TRBD2 matching over 8 bases. Per the germline V gene, CDR1 is SGHTA and CDR2 is FQGNSA. The CDR3 loop spans 16 amino acids. V shed 4 bases, J shed 8 bases, and the junction held 13 bases outside the gene matches. The CDR3 loop is CASSSGTRIGEYEQFF. The CDR3 coding sequence is TGTGCCAGCAGCTCGGGGACTAGGATTGGGGAGTATGAGCAGTTCTTC.

The rearrangement links TRBV14 to TRBJ2-5; 8 positions match TRBD1. The V segment lost 2 bases and the J segment 4 bases; nucleotides outside the gene matches: 6. CDR3 length equals 15 residues. Germline lookup yields CDR1 SGHDN and CDR2 FVKESK. The CDR3, as DNA: TGTGCCAGCAGCCAATTCAGGGGGCGCGGAGAGACCCAGTACTTC. Its translation is CASSQFRGRGETQYF.

A single count supports this clone. The V gene is TRBV4-1, the J gene TRBJ2-3, with TRBD2 matching 11 bases. The V gene's germline CDR1 is MGHRA and CDR2 YSYEKL. The CDR3 is made up of 19 amino acids. After removal of 0 bases from V and 4 bases from J, the junction contained 12 bases not matched to a gene. This chain's CDR3 is CASSQEPPGTSGWADTQYF. CDR3 DNA sequence: TGCGCCAGCAGCCAAGAGCCCCCGGGGACTAGCGGATGGGCAGATACGCAGTATTTT.

Worth noting for this clone: The same CDR3 is also encoded by other DNA sequences in this sample. This chain connects TRBV27 to TRBJ1-6, with 7 nucleotides matching TRBD1. Germline trimming cut 6 bases from V and 6 bases from J; bases unmatched to any gene: 5. CDR3 length: 14 amino acids. In germline, CDR1 is MNHEY, CDR2 SMNVEV (reference sequence). DNA for the CDR3: TGTGCCAGCAGCACGGGACAGTCTAATTCACCCCTCCACTTT. Amino acid sequence: CASSTGQSNSPLHF.

The chain uses TRBV27 and TRBJ1-2; 9 nucleotides agree with TRBD1. The length of the CDR3 is 15 residues. Trimming removed 6 bases from V and 2 bases from J; junction bases left unmatched: 7. Germline CDR1 and CDR2: MNHEY and SMNVEV (reference sequence). CDR3 sequence reads: CASRGPGQGNYGYTF. CDR3 coding DNA: TGTGCCAGCAGAGGCCCTGGACAGGGGAACTATGGCTACACCTTC.

This clone was recorded only once. This rearrangement joins TRBV10-2 to TRBJ1-2; D is undetermined. Trimming removed 4 bases from V and 1 base from J, with 7 bases in between. Germline CDR1 is WSHSY and CDR2 is SAAADI. This CDR3 comprises 13 residues. CDR3 region: CASSVDINYGYTF. CDR3 bases: TGCGCCAGCAGTGTTGACATTAACTATGGCTACACCTTC.

This clone was counted a single time. The chain employs TRBV6-6 and TRBJ2-7, with D uncertain. The CDR3 extends over 14 amino acids. V lost 4 bases and J lost 2, with 12 bases in between. Germline CDR1 is MNHNY and CDR2 is SVGAGI (reference sequence). The CDR3, as DNA: TGTGCCAGCAGTTTCAGTATTTCCACCTACGAGCAGTACTTC. It yields the protein CASSFSISTYEQYF.

This clone was counted a few times. The chain employs TRBV28 and TRBJ2-1; 7 positions agree with TRBD1. The CDR3 sequence is 17 residues long. Trimming took 7 bases from V and 2 from J; bases not matched to a gene: 14. Germline lookup yields CDR1 MDHEN and CDR2 SYDVKM. This CDR3 reads CASNAGGQERTYNEQFF. The CDR3 DNA reads TGTGCCAGCAATGCAGGGGGACAAGAAAGAACCTACAATGAGCAGTTCTTC.

The CDR3 nucleotides are TGTGCCAGCAGTTCGAACAGGGTCGGCCTACCTGAAGCTTTCTTT. It codes for CASSSNRVGLPEAFF. The chain recombines TRBV27 with TRBJ1-1, with D possibly TRBD1 on 6 matching bases. V was clipped by 4 bases and J by 6 bases, with 18 bases between them. The germline V gene encodes CDR1 MNHEY and CDR2 SMNVEV (reference sequence). CDR3 size: 15 residues.

This chain joins TRBV5-1 and TRBJ2-7; TRBD2 matches at 14 bases. CDR1 and CDR2 (germline): SGHRS, YFSETQ. The length of the CDR3 is 14 residues. V shed 5 bases, J shed 4 bases, and the junction held 2 bases outside the gene matches. In DNA, the CDR3 is TGCGCCAGCAGGACTAGCGGGGGGGCTTACGAGCAGTACTTC. This sequence encodes CASRTSGGAYEQYF.

The CDR3 is CASSFYGGLSYEQYF. Here the CDR3 DNA reads TGTGCCAGCAGTTTCTACGGGGGGCTCTCATACGAGCAGTACTTC. The rearrangement uses TRBV28 and TRBJ2-7; D may be TRBD2 (7 bases). Deletions cut 3 bases from V and 4 bases from J, with 16 bases between. Per the germline V gene, CDR1 is MDHEN and CDR2 is SYDVKM. The CDR3 has 15 amino acids.

V is TRBV2 and J is TRBJ2-3, with a possible D match to TRBD2 (6 bases). Germline V gene lookup returns CDR1 SNHLY and CDR2 FYNNEI. This CDR3 has 17 amino acids. V gave up 2 bases and J gave up 5 bases, with 20 bases separating them. CDR3 protein: CASSENRAGRGVDTQYF. CDR3 coding DNA: TGTGCCAGCAGTGAAAACCGGGCGGGGCGGGGAGTAGATACGCAGTATTTT.

The V gene is TRBV18, the J gene TRBJ2-1; D gene unclear. The CDR3 runs to 15 residues. Germline V gene sequence: CDR1 KGHSH, CDR2 LQKENI. V dropped 2 bases and J dropped 6 bases, with 14 bases sitting between them. CDR3 DNA: TGTGCCAGCTCACCAGAGGCCAGCGCCCGCAATGAGCAGTTCTTC. It is translated as CASSPEASARNEQFF.

V is TRBV5-1 and J is TRBJ1-2; D is unresolved. From germline, CDR1 is SGHRS and CDR2 YFSETQ. The CDR3 is 13 residues long. V was pared by 3 bases and J by 9 bases, with 15 bases between. CDR3 residues: CASSSTGRESYTF. CDR3 coding DNA: TGCGCCAGCAGCTCAACCGGGCGGGAGAGCTACACCTTC.

The chain has TRBV27 and TRBJ2-1; a possible D gene is TRBD1 (5 bases). CDR3 length equals 12 residues. The V and J ends lost 4 bases and 6 bases respectively, with 7 bases between them. CDR1 is MNHEY, CDR2 SMNVEV, per germline (reference sequence). CDR3 sequence reads: CASSSTANEQFF. CDR3 DNA sequence: TGTGCCAGCAGTTCGACAGCCAATGAGCAGTTCTTC.

The rearrangement joins TRBV29-1 to TRBJ1-1; the match to TRBD1 covers 7 bases. Germline loops: CDR1 SQVTM, CDR2 ANQGSEA. This CDR3 has 12 amino acids. CDR3 DNA sequence: TGCAGTGGCGGGACAGCTAACACTGAAGCTTTCTTT. It specifies CSGGTANTEAFF. The whole variable domain, filled in from reference TRBV29-1 and TRBJ1-1, reads SAVISQKPSRDICQRGTSLTIQCQVDSQVTMMFWYRQQPGQSLTLIATANQGSEATYESGFVIDKFPISRPNLTFSTLTVSNMSPEDSSIYLCSGGTANTEAFFGQGTRLTVV.

The chain carries TRBV2 and TRBJ1-5; 7 bases match TRBD1. Germline values: CDR1 SNHLY, CDR2 FYNNEI. After removal of 6 bases from V and 0 bases from J, the junction contained 5 bases not matched to a gene. The CDR3 runs 15 residues. CDR3 DNA sequence: TGTGCCAGCAGGAGGGGGCAGAATAGCAATCAGCCCCAGCATTTT. Amino acid sequence: CASRRGQNSNQPQHF.